This T cell receptor beta chain was captured in a study of blood T cell repertoires in COVID-19. At the level of the study: Acute-phase and convalescent COVID-19 samples originated in the United States, Italy and Spain. T cells, B-cell-depleted T cells, or PBMCs supplied cDNA or gDNA.

In the study's own analysis: Estimation of nucleated cell counts was performed using reference gene primer amplification. Clones were read by immunoSEQ multiplex PCR, and TCRdb kept only the in-frame ones, dropping some. From that table come the V and J calls and clone size; the DNA was used to work out D and trimming. The profile covers some 240,000 clones, with 84% appearing a single time and 9.5% to 10% taken by the ten largest. The receptor's source is a man in his fifties with active or convalescent COVID-19. The specimen was peripheral blood.

Written as DNA, the CDR3 is TGTGCCAGCAGTTTACCGGGGGACGAAAAACTGTTTTTT. This encodes CASSLPGDEKLFF. The chain links TRBV28 to TRBJ1-4; TRBD1 might be the D (5 bases). V was cut by 2 bases and J by 8 bases, with 9 bases left in between. Germline-derived CDR1 and CDR2 are MDHEN and SYDVKM. This CDR3 contains 13 residues. The whole variable domain, filled in from reference TRBV28 and TRBJ1-4, reads DVKVTQSSRYLVKRTGEKVFLECVQDMDHENMFWYRQDPGLGLRLIYFSYDVKMKEKGDIPEGYSVSREKKERFSLILESASTNQTSMYLCASSLPGDEKLFFGSGTQLSVL.